Listed below are T cell receptor beta chains from one sample, sequenced in a study of cytomegalovirus exposure and HLA in healthy donors. The data were produced by immunoSEQ multiplex PCR, yet TCRdb's version contains in-frame clones alone and is incomplete. This table holds some 240,000 clones, about 72% found once. Sample: PBMCs. These receptors all stem from a male donor in good health and CMV-seronegative. CDR3s include the opening cysteine and the closing phenylalanine or tryptophan. D genes are given only for firm matches. Part of the rows lack a size; the others show once, few, many or a class for expanded clones.

V: TRBV4-2; D: NA; size: NA; J: TRBJ2-3; length: 18; DNA: TGTGCCAGCAGCCAAGATAGAATGGCTCGAGGAATGGCAGATACGCAGTATTTT; CDR3: CASSQDRMARGMADTQYF
V: TRBV29-1; D: NA; size: NA; J: TRBJ2-5; length: 12; DNA: TGCAGCGTTGGAGGGCAGGAGCCTAAGCAGTACTTC; CDR3: CSVGGQEPKQYF
V: TRBV5-1; D: TRBD1; size: NA; J: TRBJ2-7; length: 15; DNA: TGCGCCAGCAGCAGAGCATCCGGGACAGAGTATGAGCAGTACTTC; CDR3: CASSRASGTEYEQYF
V: TRBV6-6; D: NA; size: NA; J: TRBJ2-7; length: 14; DNA: TGTGCCAGCAGTTACTCACGAGCCGCTCGGGAGCAGTACTTC; CDR3: CASSYSRAAREQYF
V: TRBV4-2; D: NA; size: once; J: TRBJ1-3; length: 16; DNA: TGTGCCAGCAGCCAAGAAGCGACAGGCTCTGGAAACACCATATATTTT; CDR3: CASSQEATGSGNTIYF
V: TRBV10-3; D: NA; size: NA; J: TRBJ2-6; length: 14; DNA: TGTGCCATCAGTGAGAATACTGGGGCCAACGTCCTGACTTTC; CDR3: CAISENTGANVLTF
V: TRBV11-2; D: TRBD1; size: once; J: TRBJ1-2; length: 15; DNA: TGTGCCAGCAGAAGACAGGGGGCGGGTAACTATGGCTACACCTTC; CDR3: CASRRQGAGNYGYTF
V: TRBV11-1; D: TRBD1; size: NA; J: TRBJ1-1; length: 14; DNA: TGTGCCAGCAGCTTACGGACAGGGATCGCTGAAGCTTTCTTT; CDR3: CASSLRTGIAEAFF
V: TRBV6-1; D: NA; size: NA; J: TRBJ1-1; length: 12; DNA: TGTGCCAGCAGGGCCGCGGTCCCTGAAGCTTTCTTT; CDR3: CASRAAVPEAFF
V: TRBV7-8; D: TRBD1; size: NA; J: TRBJ2-7; length: 17; DNA: TGTGCCAGCAGCTTAGCCCGACAGGGTAGCGCTGAATACGAGCAGTACTTC; CDR3: CASSLARQGSAEYEQYF
V: TRBV15; D: TRBD1; size: NA; J: TRBJ1-2; length: 15; DNA: TGTGCCACCAGGGACAGGGGGCTTCGGAACTATGGCTACACCTTC; CDR3: CATRDRGLRNYGYTF
V: TRBV2; D: NA; size: NA; J: TRBJ1-1; length: 13; DNA: TGTGCCAGCAGTGAAAACCTCTTTCGGGAAGCTTTCTTT; CDR3: CASSENLFREAFF
V: TRBV27; D: NA; size: NA; J: TRBJ2-3; length: 16; DNA: TGTGCCAGCACCACCCTAGTTGTGAGGGGGACAGATACGCAGTATTTT; CDR3: CASTTLVVRGTDTQYF
V: TRBV5-1; D: NA; size: NA; J: TRBJ2-1; length: 13; DNA: TGCGCCAGCAGCTTGGACAGAAACAATGAGCAGTTCTTC; CDR3: CASSLDRNNEQFF
V: TRBV6-6; D: TRBD1; size: NA; J: TRBJ2-7; length: 14; DNA: TGTGCCAGCAGGGAACATAGGGACAGCTACGAGCAGTACTTC; CDR3: CASREHRDSYEQYF
V: TRBV19; D: TRBD2; size: few; J: TRBJ2-4; length: 19; DNA: TGTGCCAGTACCCTACAGACTAGCGGGGGGGGGTTGGCCAAAAACATTCAGTACTTC; CDR3: CASTLQTSGGGLAKNIQYF
V: TRBV14; D: TRBD2; size: NA; J: TRBJ2-7; length: 16; DNA: TGTGCCAGCAGCCATGGACACACCGGGGGGACCTACGAGCAGTACTTC; CDR3: CASSHGHTGGTYEQYF
V: TRBV7-9; D: NA; size: NA; J: TRBJ2-3; length: 12; DNA: TGTGCCAGCAGCCCCGGCACAGATACGCAGTATTTT; CDR3: CASSPGTDTQYF
V: TRBV28; D: NA; size: few; J: TRBJ1-1; length: 14; DNA: TGTGCCAGCAGTCTAGTACAGGGGAACACTGAAGCTTTCTTT; CDR3: CASSLVQGNTEAFF
V: TRBV7-6; D: TRBD2; size: NA; J: TRBJ2-3; length: 16; DNA: TGTGCCAGCAGCCGGAGCGGGAGAGGGCGCACAGATACGCAGTATTTT; CDR3: CASSRSGRGRTDTQYF
V: TRBV28; D: NA; size: once; J: TRBJ2-3; length: 11; DNA: TGTGCCAGCCTTTCTACAGATACGCAGTATTTT; CDR3: CASLSTDTQYF
V: TRBV9; D: NA; size: NA; J: TRBJ1-3; length: 14; DNA: TGTGCCAGCAGCGTACGGGACTCGGGAAACACCATATATTTT; CDR3: CASSVRDSGNTIYF
V: TRBV5-1; D: NA; size: NA; J: TRBJ2-2; length: 15; DNA: TGCGCCAGCAGCTTGGCAGGGAAGGCCACCGGGGAGCTGTTTTTT; CDR3: CASSLAGKATGELFF
V: TRBV7-3; D: TRBD2; size: NA; J: TRBJ2-1; length: 15; DNA: TGTGCCAGCAGTTTAGCGGGCACCTCCTACAATGAGCAGTTCTTC; CDR3: CASSLAGTSYNEQFF
V: TRBV5-1; D: TRBD1; size: NA; J: TRBJ1-2; length: 12; DNA: TGCGCCAGCAGCCCCACAGGGGTCGGCTACACCTTC; CDR3: CASSPTGVGYTF
V: TRBV7-9; D: NA; size: NA; J: TRBJ2-7; length: 14; DNA: TGTTCCAGCAGCTTAGGGCAGGGGTCCTACGAGCAGTACTTC; CDR3: CSSSLGQGSYEQYF
V: TRBV9; D: TRBD2; size: NA; J: TRBJ2-3; length: 15; DNA: TGTGCCAGCAGCAAGTCCTTAGCGGGAGCAGATACGCAGTATTTT; CDR3: CASSKSLAGADTQYF
V: TRBV25-1; D: TRBD1; size: NA; J: TRBJ1-4; length: 15; DNA: TGTGCCAGCAGTGATTACGGGACAGGCAACGAAAAACTGTTTTTT; CDR3: CASSDYGTGNEKLFF
V: TRBV7-9; D: TRBD2; size: NA; J: TRBJ2-1; length: 12; DNA: TGTGCCAGCAGCCATCTAGCGGATGAGCAGTTCTTC; CDR3: CASSHLADEQFF
V: TRBV5-1; D: TRBD1; size: NA; J: TRBJ2-5; length: 16; DNA: TGCGCCAGCAGGCCGATGACAGGGGGCGGGGGAGAGACCCAGTACTTC; CDR3: CASRPMTGGGGETQYF
V: TRBV4-1; D: NA; size: NA; J: TRBJ1-2; length: 14; DNA: TGCGCCAGCAGCCAACCCCATCCATCCTATGGCTACACCTTC; CDR3: CASSQPHPSYGYTF
V: TRBV29-1; D: NA; size: NA; J: TRBJ1-5; length: 15; DNA: TGCAGCGTTGACCCCGGGACGGAAGGGGGTCAGCCCCAGCATTTT; CDR3: CSVDPGTEGGQPQHF
V: TRBV19; D: TRBD2; size: NA; J: TRBJ2-3; length: 15; DNA: TGTGCCAGTAGTATACGGGAGGAGTGGAAAGATACGCAGTATTTT; CDR3: CASSIREEWKDTQYF
V: TRBV18; D: TRBD1; size: NA; J: TRBJ1-1; length: 16; DNA: TGTGCCAGCTCACCACGTGGAGGGGGCATGAACACTGAAGCTTTCTTT; CDR3: CASSPRGGGMNTEAFF
V: TRBV19; D: TRBD1; size: once; J: TRBJ1-2; length: 15; DNA: TGTGCCAGTAGTATTTCTACAGGGGGCGCGGTTGGCTACACCTTC; CDR3: CASSISTGGAVGYTF
V: TRBV29-1; D: TRBD1; size: NA; J: TRBJ2-3; length: 14; DNA: TGCAGCGCGGGACAGGAGGATTTCACAGATACGCAGTATTTT; CDR3: CSAGQEDFTDTQYF
V: TRBV9; D: TRBD2; size: NA; J: TRBJ2-2; length: 19; DNA: TGTGCCAGCAGCGTAGTTTTTGGGGGACTAGCGGAGGAGACCGGGGAGCTGTTTTTT; CDR3: CASSVVFGGLAEETGELFF
V: TRBV7-6; D: TRBD1; size: NA; J: TRBJ1-1; length: 16; DNA: TGTGCCAGCAGCTTAGAGGCGAGGGGGCTGAACACTGAAGCTTTCTTT; CDR3: CASSLEARGLNTEAFF
V: TRBV2; D: TRBD2; size: NA; J: TRBJ2-7; length: 16; DNA: TGTGCCAGCAGTGTTTCACTAGCGGGAGGGCTTAGCGAGCAGTACTTC; CDR3: CASSVSLAGGLSEQYF
V: TRBV9; D: NA; size: NA; J: TRBJ1-1; length: 13; DNA: TGTGCCAGCAGCGTAGCCCAGGTCACTGAAGCTTTCTTT; CDR3: CASSVAQVTEAFF
V: TRBV6-5; D: NA; size: NA; J: TRBJ2-3; length: 12; DNA: NA; CDR3: CASSFGQGAPDF
V: TRBV7-6; D: TRBD1; size: few; J: TRBJ1-1; length: 14; DNA: TGTGCCAGCAGCCGACAGGGTGGTAACACTGAAGCTTTCTTT; CDR3: CASSRQGGNTEAFF
V: TRBV27; D: NA; size: NA; J: TRBJ2-1; length: 14; DNA: TGTGCCAGCAGTTTATACAGGCAATACAATGAGCAGTTCTTC; CDR3: CASSLYRQYNEQFF
V: TRBV5-1; D: TRBD1; size: NA; J: TRBJ2-7; length: 14; DNA: TGCGCCAGCAGGGTAGGACAGGGCCCCTACGAGCAGTACTTC; CDR3: CASRVGQGPYEQYF
V: TRBV4-1; D: TRBD2; size: NA; J: TRBJ2-7; length: 20; DNA: TGCGCCAGCAGCCAAGATCCCCCCGGACTAGCGGGAGACTCCTCCTACGAGCAGTACTTC; CDR3: CASSQDPPGLAGDSSYEQYF
V: TRBV2; D: TRBD2; size: NA; J: TRBJ2-3; length: 15; DNA: TGTGCCAGCAGGCTAGCGGGAGGTCGGACAGATACGCAGTATTTT; CDR3: CASRLAGGRTDTQYF
V: TRBV7-9; D: NA; size: NA; J: TRBJ2-7; length: 13; DNA: TGTGCCAGCAGCTTATTCGGGTCCCACGAGCAGTACTTC; CDR3: CASSLFGSHEQYF
V: TRBV28; D: TRBD2; size: NA; J: TRBJ2-2; length: 16; DNA: TGTGCCAGCACCGAAGGTCACGGGCGGGGGACCGGGGAGCTGTTTTTT; CDR3: CASTEGHGRGTGELFF
V: TRBV7-8; D: NA; size: NA; J: TRBJ1-4; length: 17; DNA: TGTGCCAGCAGCTTAGAGCGGCTTGGGGGGGCGAATGAAAAACTGTTTTTT; CDR3: CASSLERLGGANEKLFF
V: TRBV5-1; D: NA; size: NA; J: TRBJ2-7; length: 15; DNA: TGCGCCAGCAGCTTGCCCTCCGGTCCAGGGGACGAGCAGTACTTC; CDR3: CASSLPSGPGDEQYF
V: TRBV6-5; D: NA; size: NA; J: TRBJ1-2; length: 12; DNA: TGTGCCAGCAGCGGAACGGGGGATGGCTACACCTTC; CDR3: CASSGTGDGYTF
V: TRBV29-1; D: TRBD2; size: NA; J: TRBJ2-3; length: 14; DNA: TGCAGCGCCGACGCTAGCGGGAGCACAGATACGCAGTATTTT; CDR3: CSADASGSTDTQYF
V: TRBV7-3; D: TRBD1; size: NA; J: TRBJ2-7; length: 14; DNA: TGTGCCAGCAGCTCCGGACAGGAGCCCTACGAGCAGTACTTC; CDR3: CASSSGQEPYEQYF